What follows are 23 T cell receptor beta chains derived from one specimen sequenced in a study of blood T cell repertoires in COVID-19. Clones were read by immunoSEQ multiplex PCR, and TCRdb kept only the in-frame ones, dropping some. The sample holds about 60,000 clones; over 80% are singletons and the top ten take about a tenth. The source material was peripheral blood. The receptors were gathered from a man aged 25-40 years with COVID-19, enrolled during active disease.

CDR3 loop: CASSEGGGSNQPQHF. Written as DNA, the CDR3 is TGTGCCAGCAGTGAGGGGGGGGGAAGCAATCAGCCCCAGCATTTT. V gene TRBV2 combines with J gene TRBJ1-5; TRBD1 might be the D (5 bases). Trimming took 3 bases from V and 1 from J, leaving 10 bases between them. The germline gives CDR1 SNHLY, CDR2 FYNNEI. The CDR3 totals 15 residues.

This clone was found a few times. The chain joins TRBV11-2 to TRBJ1-1; the D gene is possibly TRBD1 (6 bases). Trimming pared 4 bases from V and 0 bases from J, leaving 21 bases between. The CDR3 sequence is 18 residues long. Germline V CDR1 and CDR2: SGHAT, FQNNGV. CDR3 in amino acids: CASSYPPWGLGLNTEAFF. CDR3 bases: TGTGCCAGCAGCTACCCTCCTTGGGGGCTCGGACTGAACACTGAAGCTTTCTTT.

Only one count was recorded for this clone. The chain links TRBV4-2 to TRBJ2-7; TRBD1 matches at 9 bases. This CDR3 region has 16 residues. Germline loops: CDR1 LGHNA, CDR2 YNFKEQ. V trimming: 2 bases; J trimming: 2 bases; junction bases outside the gene matches: 7. CDR3 nucleotides: TGTGCCAGCAGCCAACCAACAGGGGGCAGTACCTACGAGCAGTACTTC. This sequence encodes CASSQPTGGSTYEQYF.

This chain uses TRBV19 with TRBJ2-2; D perhaps matches TRBD1 (6 bases). Germline CDR1 is LNHDA and CDR2 is SQIVND (reference sequence). This CDR3 comprises 13 residues. Trimming took off 5 bases at V and 6 bases at J, with 10 bases between the two ends. The CDR3 protein is CASSPQGSGELFF. The CDR3 region has the DNA TGTGCCAGTAGTCCACAGGGATCCGGGGAGCTGTTTTTT.

The rearrangement uses TRBV30 and TRBJ1-1; tentatively, D is TRBD1 (6 bases). The V gene's germline CDR1 is GTSNPN and CDR2 SVGIG (reference sequence). The CDR3 covers 15 residues. Trimming stripped 5 bases from V and 1 base from J, with 17 bases between. The CDR3 here is CAWETPGQTNTEAFF. CDR3 bases: TGTGCCTGGGAAACGCCGGGACAAACGAACACTGAAGCTTTCTTT.

This clone was seen only once. The chain recombines TRBV9 with TRBJ1-4; perhaps TRBD1 as D (6 bases). The germline V and J ends were trimmed by 0 bases and 8 bases, with 11 bases remaining between them. Germline CDR1 is SGDLS and CDR2 is YYNGEE. This CDR3 comprises 14 residues. The CDR3, as DNA: TGTGCCAGCAGCGTAGAAGGAACAGGGGAAAAACTGTTTTTT. It translates to CASSVEGTGEKLFF.

The CDR3 DNA sequence: TGTGCCAGTAGTATTCAGTTGAACACTGAAGCTTTCTTT. This encodes CASSIQLNTEAFF. The chain is built from TRBV19 and TRBJ1-1; D is uncertain. The length of the CDR3 is 13 residues. Per germline, CDR1 LNHDA and CDR2 SQIVND (reference sequence). Between the trimmed V and J ends, which lost 3 bases and 0 bases, there was a span of 5 bases. Full variable domain (rest looked up from reference TRBV19 and TRBJ1-1): DGGITQSPKYLFRKEGQNVTLSCEQNLNHDAMYWYRQDPGQGLRLIYYSQIVNDFQKGDIAEGYSVSREKKESFPLTVTSAQKNPTAFYLCASSIQLNTEAFFGQGTRLTVV.

The chain employs TRBV3-1 (or the pseudogene TRBV3-2) and TRBJ1-3, with a tentative D call TRBD1 (6 bases). CDR3 size: 17 residues. Germline lookup yields CDR1 LGHDT and CDR2 YNNKEL (reference sequence). V was pared by 7 bases and J by 2 bases, with 21 bases between. Here the CDR3 reads CASTYFALTGPGNTIYF. CDR3 sequence (DNA): TGTGCCAGCACCTACTTTGCCCTGACAGGCCCTGGAAACACCATATATTTT.

The chain carries TRBV11-2 and TRBJ2-7; the match to TRBD1 covers 8 bases. Germline CDR1 SGHAT, CDR2 FQNNGV. After removal of 2 bases from V and 3 bases from J, the junction contained 3 bases not matched to a gene. The CDR3 runs to 14 residues. The CDR3 reads CASSLRQGFYEQYF. The CDR3 nucleotides read TGTGCCAGCAGCTTAAGACAGGGGTTCTACGAGCAGTACTTC.

This sequence joins TRBV15 and TRBJ1-2; TRBD1 agrees at 7 bases. The CDR3 is 13 amino acids. The V gene end was trimmed by 0 bases and the J gene end by 10 bases; junction bases not matched to a gene: 5. The V gene's germline CDR1 is LNHNV and CDR2 YYDKDF (reference sequence). The CDR3 here is CATSRDLQGDYTF. CDR3 nucleotides: TGTGCCACCAGCAGAGATCTTCAGGGGGACTACACCTTC.

This rearrangement joins TRBV10-3 to TRBJ2-1, with 14 bases aligning to TRBD2. The J segment lost 9 bases and the V segment lost 9 bases, leaving 1 base of the junction unmatched. Germline CDR1 reads ENHRY; CDR2 reads SYGVKD. CDR3 length: 12 residues. CDR3 nucleotide sequence: TGTGCCATTGGGACTAGCGGGGGTGAGCAGTTCTTC. Translated, it gives CAIGTSGGEQFF.

In this sample, this clone turned up a few times. The rearrangement joins TRBV18 to TRBJ1-1, with 8 bases that match TRBD1. CDR3 length: 16 amino acids. Germline trimming cut 3 bases from V and 5 bases from J; bases unmatched to any gene: 11. Germline lookup yields CDR1 KGHSH and CDR2 LQKENI. CDR3 in amino acids: CASSPRDRGEETEAFF. DNA of the CDR3: TGTGCCAGCTCACCCCGCGACAGGGGTGAGGAAACTGAAGCTTTCTTT.

This clone was recorded only once. The chain is built from TRBV21-1 and TRBJ1-5. TRBV21-1 corresponds to a pseudogene. CDR3 length: 15 residues. The CDR3 spells CASSKGSPRDQPQHF. CDR3 DNA: TGTGCCAGCAGCAAAGGGTCCCCCCGAGATCAGCCCCAGCATTTT.

There are a few counts of this clone. The chain couples TRBV19 to TRBJ2-5; TRBD1 matches at 7 bases. The CDR3 contains 15 residues. V shed 3 bases and J 6 bases; nucleotides not matched to a gene: 10. CDR1 LNHDA and CDR2 SQIVND come from the germline V gene (reference sequence). The CDR3 sequence is CASSIVGGQLKTQYF. CDR3 DNA sequence: TGTGCCAGTAGTATTGTAGGGGGCCAACTCAAGACCCAGTACTTC.

This chain uses TRBV23-1 with TRBJ2-5; perhaps TRBD1 as D (9 bases). TRBV23-1 counts as an open reading frame of uncertain function. Trimming removed 4 bases from V and 4 bases from J, with 19 bases in between. This CDR3 spans 16 amino acids. CDR3 sequence: CASSPISGGQGETQYF. DNA for the CDR3: TGCGCCAGCAGTCCCATAAGCGGGGGACAGGGAGAGACCCAGTACTTC.

This clone was seen more than once but under ten times. The J gene is TRBJ1-1, the V gene TRBV14, with TRBD1 identical over 8 bases. The V and J ends lost 8 bases and 5 bases, in that order; junction bases with no gene match: 16. The germline V gene has CDR1 SGHDN and CDR2 FVKESK. This CDR3 is built from 16 residues. For the CDR3, the DNA is TGTGCCAGCCTAAATGGGACAGGCGGGAAACGGACTGAAGCTTTCTTT. This gives the protein CASLNGTGGKRTEAFF.

The chain has TRBV5-1 and TRBJ1-1; 8 positions agree with TRBD1. The CDR3 totals 14 residues. V trimming: 2 bases; J trimming: 7 bases; junction bases outside the gene matches: 7. Germline V gene lookup returns CDR1 SGHRS and CDR2 YFSETQ. CDR3 sequence: CASSLDRGFIEAFF. The CDR3 bases are TGCGCCAGCAGCTTAGACAGGGGTTTTATTGAAGCTTTCTTT.

This clone was detected once. The V gene is TRBV12-3 or TRBV12-4, the J gene TRBJ1-2; 7 nucleotides match TRBD1. The CDR3 is 13 residues long. The V gene end was trimmed by 6 bases and the J gene end by 7 bases; junction bases not matched to a gene: 8. The CDR3 DNA follows: TGTGCCAGCAGCCCGAAAGGGGGCTCTGGCTACACCTTC. This sequence encodes CASSPKGGSGYTF.

This clone has only a few counts. The chain couples TRBV6-5 to TRBJ1-2, with D hard to call. Trimming took off 7 bases at V and 7 bases at J, with 19 bases between the two ends. The CDR3 spans 14 residues. The V gene's germline CDR1 is MNHEY and CDR2 SVGAGI. The DNA of the CDR3 is TGTGCCAGCACCTCAAGGAGTGATTCGGGTGGCTACACCTTC. Its translation is CASTSRSDSGGYTF.

The count of this clone is one. A much bigger clone sits one base away, suggesting this may be a read error. The chain couples TRBV4-1 to TRBJ1-1; the match to TRBD1 covers 7 bases. V dropped 5 bases and J dropped 3; count of bases not matched to a gene: 9. The germline gives CDR1 MGHRA, CDR2 YSYEKL. This CDR3 has 15 amino acids. CDR3 in amino acids: CASSTQGLGDTEAFF. The CDR3 DNA sequence: TGCGCCAGCAGCACACAGGGGCTAGGGGACACTGAAGCTTTCTTT.

This chain links TRBV4-3 with TRBJ2-1; 7 bases map to TRBD2. Trimming took 4 bases from V and 8 from J; bases not matched to a gene: 8. The CDR3 is 14 residues long. CDR1 and CDR2 from the germline V gene are LGHNA and YSLEER. CDR3 protein: CASSPSPTSYEQFF. CDR3 DNA sequence: TGCGCCAGCAGCCCATCACCGACTAGCTATGAGCAGTTCTTC.

The CDR3 DNA reads as TGTGCCAGCAGCCAAAATCCGGGAGTGGTAGATACGCAGTATTTT. This gives the protein CASSQNPGVVDTQYF. V usage is TRBV3-1 (or the pseudogene TRBV3-2) and J usage is TRBJ2-3; a weak D match, TRBD2 (6 bases). V was cut by 2 bases and J by 5 bases, with 14 bases left in between. The CDR3 covers 15 residues. Germline V gives CDR1 LGHDT, CDR2 YNNKEL (reference sequence).

This clone was seen once. The V and J genes are TRBV12-2 and TRBJ2-5; TRBD2 is the table's D call, not checked against the DNA. TRBV12-2 is assigned pseudogene status. There are 15 residues in the CDR3. In nucleotides, the CDR3 is TGTGCAAGTCCACGGGAGGGCCAAATTGAAGAGACCCAGTACTTC. Protein sequence: CASPREGQIEETQYF.